The TCR beta chain described here comes from a study of blood T cell repertoires in COVID-19 (dated by TCRdb to 2018 to 2021). In the study overall: The collaborator samples originated in the United States, Italy and Spain and spanned the acute and convalescent phases of COVID-19. The repertoires were released in a freely available public database meant as a resource for research on the immune response to SARS-CoV-2. The material from the prospective study consisted of cDNA or gDNA derived from T cells, B-cell-depleted T cells, or PBMCs. Deeply sampled blood TCRbeta repertoires from subjects exposed to, actively infected with, or recovered from COVID-19 were included in the dataset. HLA class I and class II types, where available, came from metadata supplied by the sample provider rather than from assay-based typing. The samples were drawn from the first 160 participants of the ongoing ImmuneRACE study and from under 1,500 subjects provided by 6 global collaborators. Sample metadata almost always included a de-identified subject ID, COVID-19 status, age in years and sex. General findings and caveats noted by the study authors: The amount of clinical and demographic metadata varied by source and participant and was provided uncurated.

A word on this clone: Its target antigen remains unknown. No base-level quality is on record; no much larger clone is a single base apart.

Looking up the germline V gene yields CDR1 SNHLY and CDR2 FYNNEI. Measured from the cysteine to the phenylalanine, the CDR3 is 16 residues long. Just the 48-base CDR3 DNA is kept, in frame starting at base 1. The V end gives up 6 bases and the J end 2 bases, leaving 8 bases in the junction not matched to a gene. Samples from volunteer blood donors who had recovered from COVID-19 were contributed by a second Seattle source. Collaborating institutions collected whole blood in K2EDTA tubes following their own protocols. Collaborator samples were shipped for TCRbeta analysis as frozen whole blood, isolated PBMCs, or DNA extracted from either sample type. The immunoSEQ Assay, a bias-controlled multiplex PCR, was used to amplify TCRbeta CDR3 regions from genomic DNA. The authors' analysis ran thus. Within the assay, amplification of reference gene primers was used to estimate how many nucleated cells each sample contained. To quantify the absolute abundance of each unique TCRbeta CDR3 rearrangement, sequence reads were collapsed and filtered. Productive Simpson clonality was computed per sample as the square root of Simpson's diversity index over productive rearrangements. What TCRdb holds here is the immuneACCESS table cut down to in-frame rearrangements. Part of the clones is not present; checked against another copy, under half of the missing clones reflect an unresolved V gene, and the others are unexplained. V, J and clone size were drawn from that table, and D and trimming were deduced from the DNA. The sample table records some 350,000 clones; about 93% of these occur just once. The ten most abundant clones make up around 3.5% of the sample.

This clonotype was sampled from a woman between 18 and 29 years old who had recovered from COVID-19. The sequence joins TRBV2 to TRBJ2-1; TRBD1 matches 9 bases in the middle. Sequenced: peripheral blood. The nucleotide sequence reads TGTGCCAGCAGGTATCATGGGACAGGGACCTACAATGAGCAGTTCTTC. Translated, it reads CASRYHGTGTYNEQFF.